The 6 T cell receptor beta chains below all came from one sample that was sequenced in a study of T cell changes during pregnancy in multiple sclerosis. Libraries were prepared by immunoSEQ multiplex PCR; TCRdb keeps only in-frame clonotypes and omits some of them. Altogether under 40,000 clones are present, 90% being singletons, with the ten largest covering 9.5% to 12%. Sequencing was performed on CD8+ T cells from peripheral blood mononuclear cells, taken before pregnancy. All receptors derive from a female donor with multiple sclerosis, enrolled in a pregnancy study.

V gene TRBV19 combines with J gene TRBJ1-1; D ambiguous. The CDR3 contains 13 residues. Germline V gives CDR1 LNHDA, CDR2 SQIVND (reference sequence). V lost 3 bases, J lost 1 base, and 6 bases lay in between. Here the CDR3 reads CASSMAANTEAFF. CDR3 nucleotide sequence: TGTGCCAGTAGTATGGCCGCGAACACTGAAGCTTTCTTT.

This clone is termed medium-sized. The rearrangement links TRBV19 to TRBJ2-1; TRBD2 agrees at 8 bases. Germline CDR1 is LNHDA and CDR2 is SQIVND (reference sequence). The CDR3 extends over 15 amino acids. V gave up 5 bases and J gave up 4 bases; unmatched junction bases: 7. CDR3 in DNA: TGTGCCAGTAGTTCAACTAGCGGAGCGTACAATGAGCAGTTCTTC. As protein: CASSSTSGAYNEQFF.

This chain connects TRBV27 to TRBJ1-4, with 8 bases lining up with TRBD1. The CDR3 length is 17 residues. CDR1 and CDR2 from the germline V gene are MNHEY and SMNVEV (reference sequence). With V trimmed by 4 bases and J by 2 bases, 9 bases remained unmatched. The CDR3 DNA sequence: TGTGCCAGCAGTTCCTCGCGACAGGGGATGACTAATGAAAAACTGTTTTTT. This translates into CASSSSRQGMTNEKLFF.

The chain employs TRBV5-1 and TRBJ2-3; the match to TRBD2 covers 9 bases. This CDR3 is 16 amino acids long. After removal of 0 bases from V and 0 bases from J, the junction contained 2 bases not matched to a gene. From germline, CDR1 is SGHRS and CDR2 YFSETQ. CDR3 sequence (DNA): TGCGCCAGCAGCTTGGATGCGGGAGGGAGCACAGATACGCAGTATTTT. It is translated as CASSLDAGGSTDTQYF.

The table lists this clone with a count of one. This sequence joins TRBV27 and TRBJ2-7; TRBD1 aligns across 8 bases. CDR3 length equals 14 residues. The trim removed 3 bases at V and 3 bases at J, leaving 4 bases unmatched. Per germline, CDR1 MNHEY and CDR2 SMNVEV (reference sequence). The chain's CDR3 is CASSFATGVYEQYF. CDR3 nucleotides: TGTGCCAGCAGTTTCGCGACAGGGGTCTACGAGCAGTACTTC.

The genes are TRBV11-3 and TRBJ1-1, with a possible D match to TRBD1 (6 bases). Germline V lookup: CDR1 SGHNT, CDR2 YENEEA. V was clipped by 2 bases and J by 8 bases, with 12 bases between them. The CDR3 contains 13 residues. CDR3 amino acids: CASSLNLGAEAFF. In DNA, the CDR3 is TGTGCCAGCAGCTTAAACCTGGGGGCGGAAGCTTTCTTT.